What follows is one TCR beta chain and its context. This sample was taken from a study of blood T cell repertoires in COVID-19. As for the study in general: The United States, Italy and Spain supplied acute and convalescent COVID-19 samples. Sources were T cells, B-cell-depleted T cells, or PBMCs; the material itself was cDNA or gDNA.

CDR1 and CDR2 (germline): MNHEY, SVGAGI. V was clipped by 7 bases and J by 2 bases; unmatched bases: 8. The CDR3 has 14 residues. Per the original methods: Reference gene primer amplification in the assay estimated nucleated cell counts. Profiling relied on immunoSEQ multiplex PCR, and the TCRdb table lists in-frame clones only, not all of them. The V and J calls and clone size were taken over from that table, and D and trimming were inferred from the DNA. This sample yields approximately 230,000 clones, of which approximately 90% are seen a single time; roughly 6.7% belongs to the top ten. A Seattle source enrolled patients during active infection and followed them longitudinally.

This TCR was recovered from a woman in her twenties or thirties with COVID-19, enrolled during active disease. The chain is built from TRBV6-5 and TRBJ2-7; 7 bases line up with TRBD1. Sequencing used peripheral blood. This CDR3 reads CASKGTATTYEQYF. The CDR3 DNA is TGTGCCAGCAAAGGGACAGCGACTACCTACGAGCAGTACTTC.